A selection of T cell receptor beta chains follows, all from one sample in a study of blood T cells in healthy people across ages. TCRdb processed the 5' RACE reads anew with MiXCR; each CDR3 protein has one entry. The profile shows about 780,000 distinct CDR3 sequences, about half of them singletons. Input material: blood. All receptors come from an elderly man in good health. Both conserved end residues are part of each CDR3. Each record gives: J gene, V gene, D gene, clone size, CDR3 protein, CDR3 DNA. A D gene is named only where the DNA matches it firmly. Part of the rows lack a size; the others show once, few, many or a class for expanded clones.

J gene: TRBJ2-1; V gene: TRBV29-1; D gene: TRBD2; clone size: .; CDR3 protein: CSVARGRDNEQFF; CDR3 DNA: TGCAGCGTTGCCCGGGGGAGGGACAATGAGCAGTTCTTC
J gene: TRBJ2-6; V gene: TRBV12-3/TRBV12-4; D gene: .; clone size: few; CDR3 protein: CASSLLTTGSGANVLTF; CDR3 DNA: TGTGCCAGCAGTCTCCTGACAACGGGCTCTGGGGCCAACGTCCTGACTTTC
J gene: TRBJ1-1; V gene: TRBV5-5; D gene: TRBD1; clone size: .; CDR3 protein: CASSLRQGGATEAFF; CDR3 DNA: TGTGCCAGCAGCTTGAGACAGGGGGGGGCCACTGAAGCTTTCTTT
J gene: TRBJ2-1; V gene: TRBV11-3; D gene: TRBD2; clone size: few; CDR3 protein: CASSKTSGRVDEQFF; CDR3 DNA: TGTGCCAGCAGCAAGACTAGCGGGAGAGTGGATGAGCAGTTCTTC
J gene: TRBJ2-2; V gene: TRBV12-3/TRBV12-4; D gene: .; clone size: .; CDR3 protein: CASSLALRAENTGELFF; CDR3 DNA: TGTGCCAGCAGTTTAGCCCTTCGAGCGGAGAACACCGGGGAGCTGTTTTTT
J gene: TRBJ1-2; V gene: TRBV12-3/TRBV12-4; D gene: .; clone size: .; CDR3 protein: CASSTTNYGYTF; CDR3 DNA: TGTGCCAGCAGTACCACGAATTATGGCTACACCTTC
J gene: TRBJ2-3; V gene: TRBV4-2; D gene: .; clone size: .; CDR3 protein: CASSRDPSGADTQYF; CDR3 DNA: TGTGCCAGCAGTCGAGACCCTTCTGGGGCAGATACGCAGTATTTT
J gene: TRBJ2-5; V gene: TRBV28; D gene: .; clone size: .; CDR3 protein: CASSFHVARETQYF; CDR3 DNA: TGTGCCAGCAGTTTCCATGTGGCTAGGGAGACCCAGTACTTC
J gene: TRBJ2-3; V gene: TRBV5-1; D gene: .; clone size: .; CDR3 protein: CASRSRGSGTDTQYF; CDR3 DNA: TGCGCCAGCAGATCTCGGGGGAGCGGCACAGATACGCAGTATTTT
J gene: TRBJ2-7; V gene: TRBV4-2; D gene: .; clone size: .; CDR3 protein: CASSQVAGTDSYEQYF; CDR3 DNA: TGTGCCAGCAGCCAAGTGGCGGGGACTGATTCCTACGAGCAGTACTTC
J gene: TRBJ2-1; V gene: TRBV11-2; D gene: TRBD1; clone size: .; CDR3 protein: CASSFLQGPDEQFF; CDR3 DNA: TGTGCCAGCAGCTTCCTACAGGGGCCGGATGAGCAGTTCTTC
J gene: TRBJ2-7; V gene: TRBV11-3; D gene: .; clone size: many; CDR3 protein: CASSSRGYEQYF; CDR3 DNA: TGTGCCAGCAGTTCCAGGGGCTACGAGCAGTACTTC
J gene: TRBJ2-1; V gene: TRBV20-1; D gene: TRBD2; clone size: few; CDR3 protein: CSARPLLASSYNEQFF; CDR3 DNA: TGCAGTGCTAGACCCTTACTAGCGTCCTCCTACAATGAGCAGTTCTTC
J gene: TRBJ1-4; V gene: TRBV5-8; D gene: .; clone size: few; CDR3 protein: CASSALVREKLFF; CDR3 DNA: TGTGCCAGCAGCGCGTTGGTACGAGAAAAACTGTTTTTT
J gene: TRBJ2-6; V gene: TRBV7-2; D gene: TRBD2; clone size: many; CDR3 protein: CASSLVRLAETGAGANVLTF; CDR3 DNA: TGTGCCAGCAGCTTAGTTCGACTAGCGGAGACTGGCGCCGGGGCCAACGTCCTGACTTTC
J gene: TRBJ2-5; V gene: TRBV27; D gene: TRBD2; clone size: .; CDR3 protein: CASSFAGGHPETQYF; CDR3 DNA: TGTGCCAGCAGTTTTGCGGGAGGCCACCCAGAGACCCAGTACTTC
J gene: TRBJ2-3; V gene: TRBV20-1; D gene: .; clone size: .; CDR3 protein: CSVRVFGTTDTQYF; CDR3 DNA: TGCAGTGTTAGAGTATTTGGCACCACAGATACGCAGTATTTT
J gene: TRBJ2-3; V gene: TRBV28; D gene: TRBD2; clone size: .; CDR3 protein: CASKSGRADTQYF; CDR3 DNA: TGTGCCAGCAAAAGCGGGAGAGCAGATACGCAGTATTTT
J gene: TRBJ1-5; V gene: TRBV6-6; D gene: TRBD1; clone size: .; CDR3 protein: CASSFGQGEGINQPQHF; CDR3 DNA: TGTGCCAGCAGTTTCGGACAGGGGGAGGGGATCAATCAGCCCCAGCATTTT
J gene: TRBJ2-5; V gene: TRBV20-1; D gene: TRBD2; clone size: .; CDR3 protein: CSARSGRGFDNEQYF; CDR3 DNA: TGCAGTGCTAGGAGCGGGAGGGGATTTGACAATGAGCAGTACTTC
J gene: TRBJ2-2; V gene: TRBV12-3/TRBV12-4; D gene: TRBD1; clone size: few; CDR3 protein: CASSLRDRDTGELFF; CDR3 DNA: TGTGCCAGCAGTCTCCGGGACAGGGACACCGGGGAGCTGTTTTTT
J gene: TRBJ1-5; V gene: TRBV3-1; D gene: .; clone size: .; CDR3 protein: CASSQESANQPQHF; CDR3 DNA: TGTGCCAGCAGCCAAGAATCGGCAAATCAGCCCCAGCATTTT
J gene: TRBJ2-1; V gene: TRBV9; D gene: TRBD2; clone size: .; CDR3 protein: CASSVATGTSGRAHEQFF; CDR3 DNA: TGTGCCAGCAGCGTAGCTACAGGGACTAGCGGGAGGGCCCATGAGCAGTTCTTC
J gene: TRBJ2-2; V gene: TRBV25-1; D gene: TRBD1; clone size: .; CDR3 protein: CASSERTGVTGELFF; CDR3 DNA: TGTGCCAGCAGTGAAAGGACAGGGGTCACCGGGGAGCTGTTTTTT
J gene: TRBJ2-5; V gene: TRBV29-1; D gene: TRBD1; clone size: .; CDR3 protein: CSVEQGARGETQYF; CDR3 DNA: TGCAGCGTTGAACAGGGGGCTAGGGGTGAGACCCAGTACTTC
J gene: TRBJ2-5; V gene: TRBV10-3; D gene: .; clone size: .; CDR3 protein: CAIFSAGVDETQYF; CDR3 DNA: TGTGCCATCTTTTCCGCCGGGGTTGACGAGACCCAGTACTTC
J gene: TRBJ2-5; V gene: TRBV20-1; D gene: TRBD2; clone size: .; CDR3 protein: CSAPTRASGETQYF; CDR3 DNA: TGCAGTGCTCCCACTCGGGCTAGCGGGGAGACCCAGTACTTC
J gene: TRBJ2-2; V gene: TRBV11-3; D gene: TRBD1; clone size: .; CDR3 protein: CASSLAGTDNTGELFF; CDR3 DNA: TGTGCCAGCAGCTTAGCCGGGACAGACAACACCGGGGAGCTGTTTTTT
J gene: TRBJ1-2; V gene: TRBV7-2; D gene: .; clone size: .; CDR3 protein: CASSFTSGSYGYTF; CDR3 DNA: TGTGCCAGCAGCTTTACCAGTGGGAGCTATGGCTACACCTTC
J gene: TRBJ2-4; V gene: TRBV12-3/TRBV12-4; D gene: TRBD2; clone size: .; CDR3 protein: CASIPSGAKNIQYF; CDR3 DNA: TGTGCCAGCATCCCTAGCGGAGCCAAAAACATTCAGTACTTC
J gene: TRBJ2-3; V gene: TRBV12-3/TRBV12-4; D gene: .; clone size: .; CDR3 protein: CASRFSPDTQYF; CDR3 DNA: TGTGCCAGTAGATTTTCCCCAGATACGCAGTATTTT
J gene: TRBJ2-5; V gene: TRBV7-2; D gene: .; clone size: many; CDR3 protein: CASSAPQETQYF; CDR3 DNA: TGTGCCAGCAGCGCGCCCCAAGAGACCCAGTACTTC
J gene: TRBJ2-7; V gene: TRBV28; D gene: .; clone size: many; CDR3 protein: CASSPAGTRSYEQYF; CDR3 DNA: TGTGCCAGCAGCCCCGCCGGGACAAGATCCTACGAGCAGTACTTC
J gene: TRBJ2-3; V gene: TRBV7-2; D gene: TRBD1; clone size: .; CDR3 protein: CASSSGTDYRTDTQYF; CDR3 DNA: TGTGCCAGCAGCTCCGGGACAGACTACCGCACAGATACGCAGTATTTT
J gene: TRBJ2-3; V gene: TRBV27; D gene: .; clone size: .; CDR3 protein: CASSWGTADTQYF; CDR3 DNA: TGTGCCAGCAGTTGGGGGACCGCAGATACGCAGTATTTT
J gene: TRBJ2-7; V gene: TRBV9; D gene: .; clone size: .; CDR3 protein: CASSGTVAYEQYF; CDR3 DNA: TGTGCCAGCAGCGGGACAGTAGCCTACGAGCAGTACTTC
J gene: TRBJ1-2; V gene: TRBV12-3/TRBV12-4; D gene: .; clone size: .; CDR3 protein: CASSLRGDHGYTF; CDR3 DNA: TGTGCCAGCAGCCTAAGGGGTGACCATGGCTACACCTTC
J gene: TRBJ1-4; V gene: TRBV14; D gene: .; clone size: .; CDR3 protein: CASSHVTGSGEKLFF; CDR3 DNA: TGTGCCAGCAGCCACGTCACAGGGAGTGGAGAAAAACTGTTTTTT
J gene: TRBJ2-6; V gene: TRBV6-5; D gene: .; clone size: .; CDR3 protein: CASSYQVGVSGANVLTF; CDR3 DNA: TGTGCCAGCAGTTACCAGGTCGGAGTCTCTGGGGCCAACGTCCTGACTTTC
J gene: TRBJ2-3; V gene: TRBV5-1; D gene: TRBD2; clone size: .; CDR3 protein: CASSFQLAGRTDTQYF; CDR3 DNA: TGCGCCAGCAGCTTCCAACTAGCGGGCCGCACAGATACGCAGTATTTT
J gene: TRBJ1-5; V gene: TRBV28; D gene: TRBD1; clone size: few; CDR3 protein: CASRGTGQHQPQHF; CDR3 DNA: TGTGCCAGCAGAGGGACAGGGCAGCATCAGCCCCAGCATTTT
J gene: TRBJ2-5; V gene: TRBV7-9; D gene: TRBD1; clone size: .; CDR3 protein: CASSSPGDREETQYF; CDR3 DNA: TGTGCCAGCAGCTCCCCGGGGGACAGGGAAGAGACCCAGTACTTC
J gene: TRBJ2-7; V gene: TRBV6-5; D gene: .; clone size: .; CDR3 protein: CASSYNGLQEAQYF; CDR3 DNA: TGTGCCAGCAGTTATAATGGGCTACAAGAGGCCCAGTACTTC
J gene: TRBJ2-1; V gene: TRBV5-1; D gene: .; clone size: .; CDR3 protein: CASSLGGGVYNEQFF; CDR3 DNA: TGCGCCAGCAGCTTGGGTGGTGGGGTCTACAATGAGCAGTTCTTC
J gene: TRBJ2-5; V gene: TRBV7-7; D gene: TRBD1; clone size: .; CDR3 protein: CASSLGQGAVGETQYF; CDR3 DNA: TGTGCCAGCAGCTTAGGACAGGGGGCAGTTGGAGAGACCCAGTACTTC
J gene: TRBJ2-7; V gene: TRBV7-6; D gene: .; clone size: .; CDR3 protein: CASSLESGRGYEQNF; CDR3 DNA: TGTGCCAGCAGCTTAGAGTCGGGAAGGGGCTACGAGCAGAACTTC
J gene: TRBJ2-3; V gene: TRBV29-1; D gene: TRBD1; clone size: .; CDR3 protein: CSFLRDSSLSTDTQYF; CDR3 DNA: TGCAGCTTCCTCCGGGACAGCTCTCTAAGCACAGATACGCAGTATTTT
J gene: TRBJ2-1; V gene: TRBV20-1; D gene: .; clone size: .; CDR3 protein: CSARGEQGYNEQFF; CDR3 DNA: TGCAGTGCTAGAGGTGAACAGGGATACAATGAGCAGTTCTTC
J gene: TRBJ1-5; V gene: TRBV2; D gene: .; clone size: .; CDR3 protein: CASSAGPESYQPQHF; CDR3 DNA: TGTGCCAGCAGTGCAGGGCCAGAGTCTTATCAGCCCCAGCATTTT
J gene: TRBJ2-3; V gene: TRBV5-1; D gene: TRBD2; clone size: .; CDR3 protein: CASSPLAGEEGGYF; CDR3 DNA: TGCGCCAGCAGCCCCCTAGCGGGAGAAGAAGGGGGGTATTTT
J gene: TRBJ2-1; V gene: TRBV9; D gene: TRBD2; clone size: few; CDR3 protein: CASSPTGLAGGGPQFF; CDR3 DNA: TGTGCCAGCAGCCCAACGGGACTAGCGGGAGGGGGTCCCCAGTTCTTC
J gene: TRBJ1-2; V gene: TRBV12-3/TRBV12-4; D gene: .; clone size: .; CDR3 protein: CASSPGWSGGYTF; CDR3 DNA: TGTGCCAGCAGTCCTGGTTGGTCCGGCGGCTACACCTTC
J gene: TRBJ2-6; V gene: TRBV11-1; D gene: .; clone size: once; CDR3 protein: CASSFLFLGANVLTF; CDR3 DNA: TGTGCCAGCAGCTTCTTATTTCTTGGGGCCAACGTCCTGACTTTC
J gene: TRBJ2-4; V gene: TRBV7-2; D gene: TRBD2; clone size: .; CDR3 protein: CASSHLSAGGGAKNIQYF; CDR3 DNA: TGTGCCAGCAGCCACCTCTCCGCGGGAGGGGGAGCCAAAAACATTCAGTACTTC
J gene: TRBJ1-1; V gene: TRBV5-1; D gene: .; clone size: .; CDR3 protein: CASSFGDRPMNTEAFF; CDR3 DNA: TGCGCCAGCAGCTTTGGCGACAGGCCTATGAACACTGAAGCTTTCTTT
J gene: TRBJ2-3; V gene: TRBV5-1; D gene: .; clone size: .; CDR3 protein: CANSARTGTDTQYF; CDR3 DNA: TGCGCCAACTCAGCCCGGACAGGCACAGATACGCAGTATTTT
J gene: TRBJ2-4; V gene: TRBV12-3/TRBV12-4; D gene: .; clone size: .; CDR3 protein: CASDTGTKNIQYF; CDR3 DNA: TGTGCCAGCGATACAGGGACCAAAAACATTCAGTACTTC
J gene: TRBJ2-2; V gene: TRBV10-3; D gene: .; clone size: once; CDR3 protein: CATGTAYTGELFF; CDR3 DNA: TGTGCCACTGGGACCGCCTACACCGGGGAGCTGTTTTTT